This entry describes one TCR beta chain. Its antigen is undetermined. Amplification yielded TCR beta CDR3 regions, with RNA transcripts as the source. TCR CDR3 regions were first amplified by RT-PCR with HTBI primers. TCRdb reprocessed the multiplex PCR reads via MiXCR and lists one record per CDR3 protein. In the table there are more than 300,000 distinct CDR3 sequences, about 15% of which are singletons. Patients showing uncontrolled infection, other autoimmune disease, pregnancy or lactation were ineligible. This entry belongs to a study of T cells in Graves' hyperthyroidism and ophthalmopathy. Overall study results and limits: Most clonotypes that expanded in the thyroid above 0.001 also showed up in blood. Ophthalmopathy was distinguished from stable hyperthyroidism by 13 V-J signatures.

V dropped 0 bases and J dropped 4; count of bases not matched to a gene: 6. Germline loops: CDR1 DFQATT, CDR2 SNEGSKA (reference sequence). The CDR3 length is 15 residues. The receptor was isolated from a woman under 40 with Graves' ophthalmopathy. Sequencing was performed on blood. The chain carries TRBV20-1 and TRBJ1-3; 7 bases map to TRBD1. The CDR3 coding sequence is TGCAGTGCTAGAGAGAGACAGGGTTTCGGAAACACCATATATTTT. This gives the protein CSARERQGFGNTIYF.